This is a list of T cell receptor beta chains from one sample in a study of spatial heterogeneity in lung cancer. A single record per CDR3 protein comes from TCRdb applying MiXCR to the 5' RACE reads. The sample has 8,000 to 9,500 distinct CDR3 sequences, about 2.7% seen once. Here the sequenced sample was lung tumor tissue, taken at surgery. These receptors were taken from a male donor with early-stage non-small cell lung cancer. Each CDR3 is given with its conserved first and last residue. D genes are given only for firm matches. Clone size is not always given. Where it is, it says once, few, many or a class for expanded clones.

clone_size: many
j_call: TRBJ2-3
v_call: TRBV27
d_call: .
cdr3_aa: CASRVEGGRTYTQYF
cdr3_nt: TGTGCCAGCAGGGTCGAGGGGGGGCGTACTTATACGCAGTATTTT

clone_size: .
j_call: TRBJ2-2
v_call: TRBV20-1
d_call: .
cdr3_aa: CSASRGGGTGELFF
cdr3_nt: TGCAGTGCTAGCAGGGGGGGGGGCACCGGGGAGCTGTTTTTT

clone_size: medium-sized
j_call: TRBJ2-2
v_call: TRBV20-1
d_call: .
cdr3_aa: CSARDAGGFNTGELFF
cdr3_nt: TGCAGTGCTAGAGACGCGGGCGGGTTCAACACCGGGGAGCTGTTTTTT

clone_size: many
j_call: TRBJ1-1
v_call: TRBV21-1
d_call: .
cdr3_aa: CASSKEVGPSPEAFF
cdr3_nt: TGTGCCAGCAGCAAAGAGGTGGGACCGAGTCCTGAAGCTTTCTTT

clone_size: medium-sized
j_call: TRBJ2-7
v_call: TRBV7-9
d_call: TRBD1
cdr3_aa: CASSLSGGTGSYEQYF
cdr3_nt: TGTGCCAGCAGCTTAAGTGGTGGGACAGGGTCCTACGAGCAGTACTTC

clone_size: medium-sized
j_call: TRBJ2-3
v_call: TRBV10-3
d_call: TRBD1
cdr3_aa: CAISPQGENTDTQYF
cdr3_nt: TGTGCCATCAGCCCACAGGGGGAGAACACAGATACGCAGTATTTT

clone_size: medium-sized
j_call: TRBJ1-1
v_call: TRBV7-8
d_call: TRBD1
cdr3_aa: CASSPRDRGSNTEAFF
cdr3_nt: TGTGCCAGCAGCCCGCGGGACAGGGGGTCGAACACTGAAGCTTTCTTT

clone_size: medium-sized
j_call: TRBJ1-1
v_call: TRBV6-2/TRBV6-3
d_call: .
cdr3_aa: CASNLRVGGTNTEAFF
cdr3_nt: TGTGCCAGCAACCTAAGGGTGGGGGGGACGAACACTGAAGCTTTCTTT

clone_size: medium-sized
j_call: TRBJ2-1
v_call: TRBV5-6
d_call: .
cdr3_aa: CASSEVNEQFF
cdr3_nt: TGTGCCAGCAGCGAGGTAAATGAGCAGTTCTTC

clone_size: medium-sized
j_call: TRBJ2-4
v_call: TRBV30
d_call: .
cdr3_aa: CAWRTQGGNIQYF
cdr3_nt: TGTGCCTGGAGAACTCAGGGAGGAAACATTCAGTACTTC

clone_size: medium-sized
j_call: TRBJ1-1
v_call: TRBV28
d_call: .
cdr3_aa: CASTRAGQSTEAFF
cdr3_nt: TGTGCCAGCACCCGGGCAGGACAGAGCACTGAAGCTTTCTTT

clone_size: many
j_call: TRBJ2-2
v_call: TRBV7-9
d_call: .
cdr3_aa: CATTLVIGGELFF
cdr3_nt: TGTGCCACCACGCTCGTCATCGGCGGGGAGCTGTTTTTT

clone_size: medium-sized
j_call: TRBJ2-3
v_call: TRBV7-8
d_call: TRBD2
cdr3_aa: CASSGRLAGVTDTQYF
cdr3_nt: TGTGCCAGCAGCGGACGACTAGCGGGGGTGACAGATACGCAGTATTTT

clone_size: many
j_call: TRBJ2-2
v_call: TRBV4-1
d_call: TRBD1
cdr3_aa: CASSQPTGANTGELFF
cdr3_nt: TGCGCCAGCAGCCAACCGACAGGGGCGAACACCGGGGAGCTGTTTTTT

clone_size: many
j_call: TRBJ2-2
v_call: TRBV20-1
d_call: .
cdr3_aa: CSAQGGTGELFF
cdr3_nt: TGCAGTGCACAGGGAGGCACCGGGGAGCTGTTTTTT

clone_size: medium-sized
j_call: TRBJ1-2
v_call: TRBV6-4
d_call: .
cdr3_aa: CASTHRLAEGEYGYTF
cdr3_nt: TGTGCCAGCACCCATCGGTTGGCGGAGGGAGAATATGGCTACACCTTC

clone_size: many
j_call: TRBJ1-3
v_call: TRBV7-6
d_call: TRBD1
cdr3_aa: CASSPDRGNTIYF
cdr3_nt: TGTGCCAGCAGCCCGGACAGGGGAAACACCATATATTTT

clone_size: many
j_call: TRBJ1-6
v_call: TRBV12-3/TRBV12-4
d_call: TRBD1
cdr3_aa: CASSLYGTGDSPLHF
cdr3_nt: TGTGCCAGCAGTTTATATGGGACAGGGGATTCACCCCTCCACTTT

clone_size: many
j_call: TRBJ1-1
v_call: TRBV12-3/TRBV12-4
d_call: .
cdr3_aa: CASSFRLRGVNTEAFF
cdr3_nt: TGTGCCAGCAGTTTTCGGTTGAGGGGGGTAAACACTGAAGCTTTCTTT

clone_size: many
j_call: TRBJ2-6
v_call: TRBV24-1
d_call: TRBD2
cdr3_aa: CATSASPGGAGANVLTF
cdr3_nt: TGTGCCACCAGCGCTTCCCCTGGGGGGGCTGGGGCCAACGTCCTGACTTTC

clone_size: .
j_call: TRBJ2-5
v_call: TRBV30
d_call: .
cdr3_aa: CAWSPPGNPRGETQYF
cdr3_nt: TGTGCCTGGAGTCCCCCTGGGAATCCCAGGGGAGAGACCCAGTACTTC

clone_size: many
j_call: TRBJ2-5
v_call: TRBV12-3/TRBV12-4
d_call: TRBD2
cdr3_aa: CASSLSSGPGRETQYF
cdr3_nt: TGTGCCAGCAGCCTATCCTCAGGTCCCGGGAGGGAGACCCAGTACTTC

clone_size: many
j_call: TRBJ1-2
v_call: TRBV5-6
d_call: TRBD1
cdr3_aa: CASSFVQGAGYGYTF
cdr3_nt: TGTGCCAGCAGCTTTGTGCAGGGGGCAGGCTATGGCTACACCTTC

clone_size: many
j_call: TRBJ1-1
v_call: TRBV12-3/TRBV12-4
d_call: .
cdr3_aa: CASSLGANTEAFF
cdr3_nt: TGTGCCAGCAGTTTAGGGGCGAACACTGAAGCTTTCTTT

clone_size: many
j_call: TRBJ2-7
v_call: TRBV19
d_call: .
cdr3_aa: CASSMSSGDEQYF
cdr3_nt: TGTGCCAGTAGTATGAGTTCCGGCGACGAGCAGTACTTC

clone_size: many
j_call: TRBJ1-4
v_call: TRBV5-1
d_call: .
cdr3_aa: CASSLGQVNEKLFF
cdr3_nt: TGCGCCAGCAGCTTGGGACAGGTTAATGAAAAACTGTTTTTT

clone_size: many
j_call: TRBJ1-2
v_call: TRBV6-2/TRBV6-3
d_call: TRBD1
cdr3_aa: CASSYSSTGNGYTF
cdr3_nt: TGTGCCAGCAGTTACTCGTCGACAGGGAATGGCTACACCTTC

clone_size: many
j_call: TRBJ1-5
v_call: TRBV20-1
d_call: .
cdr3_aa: CSSGRNNQPQHF
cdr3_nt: TGCAGTAGCGGGCGGAACAATCAGCCCCAGCATTTT

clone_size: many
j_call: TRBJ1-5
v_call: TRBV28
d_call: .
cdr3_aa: CASSVSRRDQPQHF
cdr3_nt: TGTGCCAGCAGCGTTTCTCGTCGGGATCAGCCCCAGCATTTT

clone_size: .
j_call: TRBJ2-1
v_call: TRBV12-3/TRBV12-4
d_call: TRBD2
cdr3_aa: CASSLVRGERNEQFF
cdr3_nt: TGTGCCAGCAGTTTGGTGCGGGGGGAACGCAATGAGCAGTTCTTC

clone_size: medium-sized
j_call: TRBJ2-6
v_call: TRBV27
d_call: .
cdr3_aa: CASSFAGANVLTF
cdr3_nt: TGTGCCAGCAGTTTTGCGGGGGCCAACGTCCTGACTTTC

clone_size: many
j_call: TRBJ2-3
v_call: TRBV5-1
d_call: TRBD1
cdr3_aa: CASSADRVPDTQYF
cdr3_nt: TGCGCCAGCAGCGCTGACAGGGTTCCGGATACGCAGTATTTT